This T cell receptor (beta chain) appears in the sequencing data of a study of cytotoxic CD8 clonotypes in ibrutinib-treated CLL. Investigators sought sequencing depths of between 1 in 200,000 and 1 in 1 million T cells. Sequencing used immunoSEQ multiplex PCR; TCRdb keeps in-frame clones, though not all of them. This table holds approximately 330,000 clones, about 77% found once. Germline CDR1 reads LNHNV; CDR2 reads YYDKDF (reference sequence). CDR3 length equals 17 residues. After removal of 1 base from V and 4 bases from J, the junction contained 11 bases not matched to a gene. The source was PBMCs, collected before ibrutinib treatment. This sequence joins TRBV15 and TRBJ2-7; 9 bases fit TRBD1. The TCR originated in a human donor with chronic lymphocytic leukemia. The CDR3 loop is CATSRGGETGGRYEQYF. The DNA for the CDR3 is TGTGCCACCAGCAGAGGAGGGGAGACAGGGGGACGATACGAGCAGTACTTC. Variable domain in full (rest from reference TRBV15 and TRBJ2-7): DAMVIQNPRYQVTQFGKPVTLSCSQTLNHNVMYWYQQKSSQAPKLLFHYYDKDFNNEADTPDNFQSRRPNTSFCFLDIRSPGLGDTAMYLCATSRGGETGGRYEQYFGPGTRLTVT.